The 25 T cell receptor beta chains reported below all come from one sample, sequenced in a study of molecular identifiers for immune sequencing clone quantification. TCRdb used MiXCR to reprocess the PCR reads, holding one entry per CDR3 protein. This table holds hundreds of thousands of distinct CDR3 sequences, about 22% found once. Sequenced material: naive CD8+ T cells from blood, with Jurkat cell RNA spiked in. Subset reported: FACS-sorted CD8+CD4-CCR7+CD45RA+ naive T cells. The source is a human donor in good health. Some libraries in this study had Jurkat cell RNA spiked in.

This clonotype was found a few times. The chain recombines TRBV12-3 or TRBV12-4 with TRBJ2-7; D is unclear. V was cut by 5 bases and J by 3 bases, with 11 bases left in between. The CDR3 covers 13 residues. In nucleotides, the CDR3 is TGTGCCAGCAGTACCCTAGACAACTACGAGCAGTACTTC. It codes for CASSTLDNYEQYF.

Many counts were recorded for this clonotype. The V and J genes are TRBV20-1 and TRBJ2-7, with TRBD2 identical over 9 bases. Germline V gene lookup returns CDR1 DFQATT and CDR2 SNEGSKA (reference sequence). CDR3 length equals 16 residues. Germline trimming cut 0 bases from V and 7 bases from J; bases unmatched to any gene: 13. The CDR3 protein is CSAREVAGGNILEQYF. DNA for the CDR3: TGCAGTGCTAGAGAAGTGGCGGGAGGGAATATCTTGGAGCAGTACTTC.

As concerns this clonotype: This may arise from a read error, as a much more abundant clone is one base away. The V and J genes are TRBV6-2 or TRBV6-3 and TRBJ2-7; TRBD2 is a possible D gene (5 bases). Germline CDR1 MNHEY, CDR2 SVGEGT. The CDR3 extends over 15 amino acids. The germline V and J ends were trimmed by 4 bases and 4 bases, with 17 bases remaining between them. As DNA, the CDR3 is TGTGCCAGCAGTTGCTCGGGGAGCGCTGGGTACGAGCAGTACTTC. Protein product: CASSCSGSAGYEQYF.

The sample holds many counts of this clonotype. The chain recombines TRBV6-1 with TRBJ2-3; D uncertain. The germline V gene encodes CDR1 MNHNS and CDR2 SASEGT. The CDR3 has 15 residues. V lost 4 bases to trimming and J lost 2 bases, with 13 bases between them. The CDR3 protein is CASSGKRLNTDTQYF. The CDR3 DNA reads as TGTGCCAGCAGTGGGAAGCGACTTAACACAGATACGCAGTATTTT.

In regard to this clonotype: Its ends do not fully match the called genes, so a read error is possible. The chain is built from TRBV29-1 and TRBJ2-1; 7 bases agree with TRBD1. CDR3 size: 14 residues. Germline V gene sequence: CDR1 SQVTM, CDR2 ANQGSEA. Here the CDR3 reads CGVEGAGWDNEQFF. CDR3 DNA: TGCGGCGTTGAGGGGGCAGGGTGGGACAATGAGCAGTTCTTC.

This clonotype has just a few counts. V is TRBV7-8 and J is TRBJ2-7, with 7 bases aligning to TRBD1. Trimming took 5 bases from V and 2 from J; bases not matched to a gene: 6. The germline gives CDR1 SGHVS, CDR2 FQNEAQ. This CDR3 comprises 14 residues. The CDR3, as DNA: TGTGCCAGCAGCCGGTACGGGACAGCCTACGAGCAGTACTTC. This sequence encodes CASSRYGTAYEQYF.

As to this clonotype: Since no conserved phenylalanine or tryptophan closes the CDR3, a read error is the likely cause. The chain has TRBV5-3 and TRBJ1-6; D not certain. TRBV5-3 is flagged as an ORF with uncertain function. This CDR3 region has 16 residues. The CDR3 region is CASSLFGSSYNSPLHS. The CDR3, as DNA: TGTGCCAGCAGCTTGTTTGGGAGCTCCTATAATTCACCCCTCCACTCT.

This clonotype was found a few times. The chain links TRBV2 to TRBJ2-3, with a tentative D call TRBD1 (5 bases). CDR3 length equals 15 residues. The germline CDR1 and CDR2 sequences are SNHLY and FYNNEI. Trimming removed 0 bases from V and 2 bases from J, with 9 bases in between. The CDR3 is CASSEAATVTDTQYF. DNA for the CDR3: TGTGCCAGCAGTGAAGCAGCGACAGTCACAGATACGCAGTATTTT.

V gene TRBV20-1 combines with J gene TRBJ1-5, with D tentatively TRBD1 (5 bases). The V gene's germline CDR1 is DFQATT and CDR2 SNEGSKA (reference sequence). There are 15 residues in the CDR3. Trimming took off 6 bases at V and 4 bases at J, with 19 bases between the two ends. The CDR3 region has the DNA TGCAGTGCGAAACCCAGGACAAATTCAAATCAGCCCCAGCATTTT. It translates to CSAKPRTNSNQPQHF.

CDR3 residues: CAVQGFQPQHF. DNA for the CDR3: TGTGCCGTACAGGGTTTTCAGCCCCAGCATTTT. V and J are TRBV10-3 and TRBJ1-5; perhaps TRBD1 as D (6 bases). V was clipped by 11 bases and J by 6 bases, with 11 bases between them. This CDR3 region has 11 residues. CDR1 is ENHRY and CDR2 is SYGVKD in the germline V gene.

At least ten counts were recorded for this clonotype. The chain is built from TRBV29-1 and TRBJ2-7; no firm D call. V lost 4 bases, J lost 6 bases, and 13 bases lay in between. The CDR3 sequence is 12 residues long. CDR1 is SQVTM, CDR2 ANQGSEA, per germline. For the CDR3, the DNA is TGCAGCGTTGCGGTAACGTCTGGCGAGCAGTACTTC. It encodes CSVAVTSGEQYF.

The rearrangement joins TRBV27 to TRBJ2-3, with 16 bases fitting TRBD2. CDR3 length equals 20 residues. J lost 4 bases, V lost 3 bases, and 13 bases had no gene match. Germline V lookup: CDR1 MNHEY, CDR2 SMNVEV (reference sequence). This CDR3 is CASSLAPGTSGRAGADTQYF. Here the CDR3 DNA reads TGTGCCAGCAGTTTGGCCCCCGGGACTAGCGGGAGGGCCGGGGCAGATACGCAGTATTTT.

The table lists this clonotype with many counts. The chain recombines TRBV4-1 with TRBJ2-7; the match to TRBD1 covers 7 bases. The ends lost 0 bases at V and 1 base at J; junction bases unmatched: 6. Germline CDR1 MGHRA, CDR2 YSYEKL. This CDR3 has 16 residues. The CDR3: CASSQDLGRGSYEQYF. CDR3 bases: TGCGCCAGCAGCCAAGATCTGGGCAGGGGGTCCTACGAGCAGTACTTC.

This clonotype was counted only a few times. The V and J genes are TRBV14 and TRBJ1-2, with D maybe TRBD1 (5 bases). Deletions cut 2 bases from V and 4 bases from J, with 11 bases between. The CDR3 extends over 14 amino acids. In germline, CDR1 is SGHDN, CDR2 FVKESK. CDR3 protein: CASSQQGYFYGYTF. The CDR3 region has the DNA TGTGCCAGCAGCCAACAGGGCTACTTCTATGGCTACACCTTC.

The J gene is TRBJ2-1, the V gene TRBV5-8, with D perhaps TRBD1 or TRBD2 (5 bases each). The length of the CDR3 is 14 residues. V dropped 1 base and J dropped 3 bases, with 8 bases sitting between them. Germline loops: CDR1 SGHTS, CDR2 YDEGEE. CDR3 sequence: CASSLLGDYNEQFF. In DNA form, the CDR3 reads TGTGCCAGCAGCTTGTTGGGGGACTACAATGAGCAGTTCTTC. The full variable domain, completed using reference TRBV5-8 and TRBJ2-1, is EAGVTQSPTHLIKTRGQQATLRCSPISGHTSVYWYQQALGLGLQFLLWYDEGEERNRGNFPPRFSGRQFPNYSSELNVNALELEDSALYLCASSLLGDYNEQFFGPGTRLTVL.

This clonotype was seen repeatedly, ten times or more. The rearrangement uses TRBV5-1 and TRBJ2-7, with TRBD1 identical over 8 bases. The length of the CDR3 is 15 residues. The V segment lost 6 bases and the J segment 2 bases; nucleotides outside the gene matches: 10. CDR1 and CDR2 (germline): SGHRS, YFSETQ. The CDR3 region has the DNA TGCGCCAGCACCACTAGGACAGGGATAACCTACGAGCAGTACTTC. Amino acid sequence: CASTTRTGITYEQYF. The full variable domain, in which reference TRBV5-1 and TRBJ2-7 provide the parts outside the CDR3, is KAGVTQTPRYLIKTRGQQVTLSCSPISGHRSVSWYQQTPGQGLQFLFEYFSETQRNKGNFPGRFSGRQFSNSRSEMNVSTLELGDSALYLCASTTRTGITYEQYFGPGTRLTVT.

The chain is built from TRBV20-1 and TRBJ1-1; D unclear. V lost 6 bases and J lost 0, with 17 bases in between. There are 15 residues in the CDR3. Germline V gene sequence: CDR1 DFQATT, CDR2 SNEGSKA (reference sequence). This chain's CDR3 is CSAKIGYALNTEAFF. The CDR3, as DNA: TGCAGTGCCAAGATAGGGTACGCCTTGAACACTGAAGCTTTCTTT.

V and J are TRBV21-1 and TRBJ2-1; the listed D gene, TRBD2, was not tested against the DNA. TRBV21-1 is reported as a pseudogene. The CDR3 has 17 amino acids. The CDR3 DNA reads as TGTGCCAGCAGCAAAGCGCTCTCCTCCACTAGCGGGAATGAGCAGTTCTTC. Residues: CASSKALSSTSGNEQFF.

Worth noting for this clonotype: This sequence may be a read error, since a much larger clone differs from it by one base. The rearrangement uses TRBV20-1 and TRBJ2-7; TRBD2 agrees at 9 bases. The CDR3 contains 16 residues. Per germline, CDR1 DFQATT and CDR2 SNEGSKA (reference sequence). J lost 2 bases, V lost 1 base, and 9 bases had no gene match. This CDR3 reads CSARGGTSTYPYEQYF. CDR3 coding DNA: TGCAGTGCTAGAGGGGGGACTAGCACGTACCCCTACGAGCAGTACTTC.

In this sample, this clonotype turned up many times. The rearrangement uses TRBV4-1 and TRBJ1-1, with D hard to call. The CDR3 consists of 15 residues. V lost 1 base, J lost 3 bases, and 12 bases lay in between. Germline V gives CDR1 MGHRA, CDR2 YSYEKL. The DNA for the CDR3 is TGCGCCAGCAGCCAAGGGGCGGGCGGCGACACTGAAGCTTTCTTT. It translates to CASSQGAGGDTEAFF.

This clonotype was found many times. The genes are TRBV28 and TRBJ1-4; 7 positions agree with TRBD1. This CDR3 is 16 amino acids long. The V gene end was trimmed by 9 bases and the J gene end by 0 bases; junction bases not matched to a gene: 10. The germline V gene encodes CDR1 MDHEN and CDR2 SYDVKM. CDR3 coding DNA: TGTGCCAGTGTAGGGACAGATACTGCAACTAATGAAAAACTGTTTTTT. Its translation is CASVGTDTATNEKLFF. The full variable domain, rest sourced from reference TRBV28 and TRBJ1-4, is DVKVTQSSRYLVKRTGEKVFLECVQDMDHENMFWYRQDPGLGLRLIYFSYDVKMKEKGDIPEGYSVSREKKERFSLILESASTNQTSMYLCASVGTDTATNEKLFFGSGTQLSVL.

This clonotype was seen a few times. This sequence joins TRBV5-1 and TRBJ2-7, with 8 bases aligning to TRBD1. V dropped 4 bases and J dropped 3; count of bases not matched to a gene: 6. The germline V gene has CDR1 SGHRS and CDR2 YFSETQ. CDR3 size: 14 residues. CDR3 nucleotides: TGCGCCAGCAGCCCGGGACAGGCGGACTACGAGCAGTACTTC. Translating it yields CASSPGQADYEQYF.

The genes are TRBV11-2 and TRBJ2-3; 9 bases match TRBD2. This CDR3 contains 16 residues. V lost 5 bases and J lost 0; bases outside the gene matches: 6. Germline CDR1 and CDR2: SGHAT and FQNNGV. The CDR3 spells CASSISSGASTDTQYF. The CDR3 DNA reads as TGTGCCAGCAGCATTTCTAGCGGGGCCAGCACAGATACGCAGTATTTT.

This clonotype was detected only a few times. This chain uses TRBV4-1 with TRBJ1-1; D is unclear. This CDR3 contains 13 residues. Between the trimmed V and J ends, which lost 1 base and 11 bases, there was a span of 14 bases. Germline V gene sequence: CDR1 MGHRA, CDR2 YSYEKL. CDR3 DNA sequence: TGCGCCAGCAGCCAAGCTAAGGGTTTAGAGGCTTTCTTT. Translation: CASSQAKGLEAFF.

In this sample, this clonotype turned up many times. The DNA for the CDR3 is TGTGCCAGCAGCTCGCGACAGGACTTGCATCAGCCCCAGCATTTT. This translates into CASSSRQDLHQPQHF. J is TRBJ1-5 and V is TRBV7-8, with D perhaps matching TRBD1 (6 bases). The V gene's germline CDR1 is SGHVS and CDR2 FQNEAQ. V lost 4 bases, J lost 5 bases, and 15 bases lay in between. CDR3 length: 15 residues.